Included here is one T cell receptor beta chain sequence, with context. Assay used: immunoSEQ multiplex PCR; TCRdb lists only in-frame clones, some missing. The table has about 400,000 clones, about 88% seen once. Germline CDR1 SGHNT, CDR2 YYREEE (reference sequence). Deletions cut 4 bases from V and 2 bases from J, with 12 bases between. The CDR3 extends over 14 amino acids. This entry is derived from a study of Ad26.COV2.S vaccination and SARS-CoV-2 variants. Treatment of the sample: roughly 18 received Ad26.COV2.S at low or high dose, single or two shots; roughly five received placebo; per-sample allocation not given. Sampling was done on day 63 after the first vaccine or placebo injection.

The material was peripheral blood, obtained in a trial of Ad26.COV2.S vaccine versus placebo. This receptor was identified in a person between 18 and 65 years old who received the Ad26.COV2.S COVID-19 vaccine or a placebo. V and J are TRBV5-4 and TRBJ2-5, with a weak D call TRBD2 (5 bases). The CDR3, as DNA: TGTGCCAGCAGCCCCGGAGGAGTGCAAGAGACCCAGTACTTC. It encodes CASSPGGVQETQYF. Complete variable domain (other parts from reference TRBV5-4 and TRBJ2-5): ETGVTQSPTHLIKTRGQQVTLRCSSQSGHNTVSWYQQALGQGPQFIFQYYREEENGRGNFPPRFSGLQFPNYSSELNVNALELDDSALYLCASSPGGVQETQYFGPGTRLLVL.